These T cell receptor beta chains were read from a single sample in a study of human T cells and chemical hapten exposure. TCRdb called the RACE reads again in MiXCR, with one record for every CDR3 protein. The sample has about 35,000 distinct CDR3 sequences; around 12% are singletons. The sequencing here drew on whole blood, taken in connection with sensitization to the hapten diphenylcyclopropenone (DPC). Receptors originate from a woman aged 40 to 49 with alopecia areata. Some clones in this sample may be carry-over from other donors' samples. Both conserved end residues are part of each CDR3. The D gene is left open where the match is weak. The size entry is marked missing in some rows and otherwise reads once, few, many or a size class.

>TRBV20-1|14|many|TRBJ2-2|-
TGCAGTGCTGGCGACGGGGCGAACACCGGGGAGCTGTTTTTT
CSAGDGANTGELFF
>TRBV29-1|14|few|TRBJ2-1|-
TGCAGCGTTGGCGGGGGCAGCTCCTACAATGAGCAGTTCTTC
CSVGGGSSYNEQFF
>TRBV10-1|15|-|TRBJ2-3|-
TGCGCCAGCAGTGACAATGGGATTGGAACAGATACGCAGTATTTT
CASSDNGIGTDTQYF
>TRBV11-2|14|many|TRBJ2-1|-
TGTGCCAGCAGCGGTTCTAAATGGTACAATGAGCAGTTCTTC
CASSGSKWYNEQFF
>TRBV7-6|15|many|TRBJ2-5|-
TGTGCCAGCAGCTTAGTTGGCGGGCAGGGAAAGACCCAGTACTTC
CASSLVGGQGKTQYF
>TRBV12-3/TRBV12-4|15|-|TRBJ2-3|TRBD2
TGTGCCAGCAGTTTTGGACTAGCGGTCACAGATACGCAGTATTTT
CASSFGLAVTDTQYF
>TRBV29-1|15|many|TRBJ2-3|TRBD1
TGCAGCGTCTCCCCGGGACAGGGTTCCACAGATACGCAGTATTTT
CSVSPGQGSTDTQYF
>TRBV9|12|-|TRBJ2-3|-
TGTGCCAGCAGCGTAAGAGGAGATACGCAGTATTTT
CASSVRGDTQYF
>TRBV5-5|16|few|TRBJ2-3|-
TGTGCCAGCAGCTTGGGACACTCATATGGCACAGATACGCAGTATTTT
CASSLGHSYGTDTQYF
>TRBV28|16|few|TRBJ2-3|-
TGTGCCAGCAGCCCCTCCTTCTTACCCCACACAGATACGCAGTATTTT
CASSPSFLPHTDTQYF
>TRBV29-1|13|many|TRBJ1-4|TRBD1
TGCAGCGTACCGGGACAGGGCAACGAAAAACTGTTTTTT
CSVPGQGNEKLFF
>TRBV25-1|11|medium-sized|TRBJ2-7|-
TGTGCCAGCAGTGAATCCTACGAGCAGTACTTC
CASSESYEQYF
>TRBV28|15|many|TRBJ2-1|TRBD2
TGTGCCAGCAGTTTACCTAGCGGTGATCGCGATGAGCAGTTCTTC
CASSLPSGDRDEQFF
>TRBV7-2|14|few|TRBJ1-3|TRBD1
TGTGCCAGCAGCTCCCCGGGACAGCAAAACACCATATATTTT
CASSSPGQQNTIYF
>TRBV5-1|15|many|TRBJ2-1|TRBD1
TGCGCCAGCAGCTTGGCGGGGACAGGGGGCCGTGAGCAGTTCTTC
CASSLAGTGGREQFF
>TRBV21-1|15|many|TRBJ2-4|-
TGTGCCAGCAGAACAGGCCTTCCAGCCAAAAACATTCAGTACTTC
CASRTGLPAKNIQYF
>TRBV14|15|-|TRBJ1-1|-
TGTGCCAGCAGCCAAGTCCGGACATCGAACACTGAAGCTTTCTTT
CASSQVRTSNTEAFF
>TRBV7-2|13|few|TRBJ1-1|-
TGTGCCAGCAGTCGCACACGGAACACTGAAGCTTTCTTT
CASSRTRNTEAFF
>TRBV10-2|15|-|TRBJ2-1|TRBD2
TGCGCCAGCAGTGACGAGAGGGAGGGTTACAATGAGCAGTTCTTC
CASSDEREGYNEQFF
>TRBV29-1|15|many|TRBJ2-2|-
TGCAGCGTTGACCTGGGGGGATCAAACACCGGGGAGCTGTTTTTT
CSVDLGGSNTGELFF
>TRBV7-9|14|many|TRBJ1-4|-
TGTGCCAGCAGGGTAGGAGAAAAGGGTGAAAAACTGTTTTTT
CASRVGEKGEKLFF
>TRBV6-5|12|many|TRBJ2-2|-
TGTGCCAGCCAGGGGAACACCGGGGAGCTGTTTTTT
CASQGNTGELFF
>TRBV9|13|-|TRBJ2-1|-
TGTGCCAGCAGCGTAGGGGCAGGGAATGAGCAGTTCTTC
CASSVGAGNEQFF
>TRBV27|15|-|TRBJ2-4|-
TGTGCCAGCAGTTTATCAGGGTTGTATCTAAACATTCAGTACTTC
CASSLSGLYLNIQYF
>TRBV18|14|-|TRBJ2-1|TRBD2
TGTGCCAGCTCACCGCCTAGCGGCGACAATGAGCAGTTCTTC
CASSPPSGDNEQFF
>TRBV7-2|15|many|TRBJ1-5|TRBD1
TGTGCCAGCAGCCCACGGACAGGGAGTAAGCAGCCCCAGCATTTT
CASSPRTGSKQPQHF